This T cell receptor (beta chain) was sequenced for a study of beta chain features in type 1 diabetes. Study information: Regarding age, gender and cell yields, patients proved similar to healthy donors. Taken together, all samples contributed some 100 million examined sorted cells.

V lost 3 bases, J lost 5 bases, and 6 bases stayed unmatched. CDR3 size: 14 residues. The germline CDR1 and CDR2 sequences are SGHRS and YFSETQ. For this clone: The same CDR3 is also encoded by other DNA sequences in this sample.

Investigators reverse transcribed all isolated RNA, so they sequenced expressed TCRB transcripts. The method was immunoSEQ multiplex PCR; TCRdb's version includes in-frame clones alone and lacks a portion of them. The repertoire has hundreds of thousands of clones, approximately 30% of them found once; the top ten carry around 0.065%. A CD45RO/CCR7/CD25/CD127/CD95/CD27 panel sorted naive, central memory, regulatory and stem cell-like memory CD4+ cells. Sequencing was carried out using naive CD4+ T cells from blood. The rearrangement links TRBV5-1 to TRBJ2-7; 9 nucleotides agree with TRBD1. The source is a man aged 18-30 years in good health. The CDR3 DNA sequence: TGCGCCAGCAGCTGGGACAGGGCGTCCCACGAGCAGTACTTC. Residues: CASSWDRASHEQYF. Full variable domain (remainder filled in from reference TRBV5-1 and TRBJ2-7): KAGVTQTPRYLIKTRGQQVTLSCSPISGHRSVSWYQQTPGQGLQFLFEYFSETQRNKGNFPGRFSGRQFSNSRSEMNVSTLELGDSALYLCASSWDRASHEQYFGPGTRLTVT.